Included here is one TCR beta chain sequence, with context. What it binds is unknown. The time point denotes: patch test 2, 6 weeks after DPC sensitization. Treatment here: therapeutic diphenylcyclopropenone sensitization with weekly scalp DPC. Unfractionated whole blood yielded the extracted total RNA. This entry is derived from a study of human T cells and chemical hapten exposure. The CDR3 runs 11 residues. CDR1 is SQVTM and CDR2 is ANQGSEA in the germline V gene. V dropped 6 bases and J dropped 6 bases, with 11 bases sitting between them. TCRdb reprocessed the RACE reads with MiXCR, giving one entry per CDR3 protein. This table has about 69,000 distinct CDR3 sequences, around a tenth appearing once. Findings of the study overall: DPC sensitization left the count of TCRs above 1 in 1000 unchanged.

This sequence joins TRBV29-1 and TRBJ1-1, with D unclear. This clonotype originated in a woman aged 45 to 65 with alopecia areata. Some clones in this sample may be carry-over from other donors' samples. The sequences come from whole blood, collected in connection with sensitization to the hapten diphenylcyclopropenone (DPC). CDR3 DNA sequence: TGCAGCGTCGGGAGACAATCTGAAGCTTTCTTT. It translates to CSVGRQSEAFF.